The clone carrying this T cell receptor beta chain was counted at least ten times. This record belongs to a study of type 1 regulatory T cells. Whole-study context: An in vitro protocol generated T-allo10, a Tr1-enriched, alloantigen-specific CD4 T cell product.

The CDR3 sequence is 13 residues long. The junction had 4 bases not matched to a gene; V was cut back by 7 bases and J by 7 bases. CDR1 is MNHEY, CDR2 SMNVEV, per germline (reference sequence). MiXCR, applied by TCRdb to the reads, yields one record per CDR3 protein. This table has fewer than 20,000 distinct CDR3 sequences, approximately 10% appearing once. This receptor was obtained from a human donor in good health. The specimen was CD4+ T cells, either the whole sample or a sorted fraction (not recorded which). The genes are TRBV27 and TRBJ2-2, with 9 bases fitting TRBD1. CDR3 sequence (DNA): TGTGCCAGCAAAGGACAGGGGAACGGGGAGCTGTTTTTT. Residues: CASKGQGNGELFF.